This TCR beta chain originates from a study of T cells expressing NK-cell markers. Study-wide context: Obtained from sorted CD3+CD56+NKG2C+, CD3+CD56+NKG2C- and CD3+CD56-NKG2C+ T cells were the TCR beta repertoires.

A note on this clonotype: Its antigen is unknown.

Whole-study findings and limits: These clonotypes additionally ranked first within the CD3+CD56-NKG2C+ fraction of a handful of donors.

This CDR3 comprises 17 residues. Germline values: CDR1 MDHEN, CDR2 SYDVKM. TCRdb re-called the 5' RACE reads; every CDR3 protein appears as one record, without DNA. The ten most abundant clones cover roughly an eighth of a sample with 120,000 to 150,000 distinct CDR3 sequences. The chain is built from TRBV28 and TRBJ2-5; the TRBD1 assignment by TCRdb is unverifiable without DNA. The source is a man aged 18 to 29 in good health. Sequencing used blood T cells: a sorted CD56 or NKG2C T cell subset, CD4+ or CD8+ T cells, or bulk PBMC T cells (not recorded which). CDR3 sequence reads: CASSLGHGRQGLETQYF. The variable domain in full, completed from reference TRBV28 and TRBJ2-5, reads DVKVTQSSRYLVKRTGEKVFLECVQDMDHENMFWYRQDPGLGLRLIYFSYDVKMKEKGDIPEGYSVSREKKERFSLILESASTNQTSMYLCASSLGHGRQGLETQYFGPGTRLLVL.